The TCR beta chain described here comes from a study of Ad26.COV2.S vaccination and SARS-CoV-2 variants (dated by TCRdb to the early 2020s). With respect to the entire study: Vaccine-arm donors were drawn from COV1001, a multicentre, randomized, double-blind, placebo-controlled phase I-IIa trial of Ad26.COV2.S in healthy adults. Ad26.COV2.S was administered intramuscularly at 5 x 10^10 or 1 x 10^11 viral particles, either as a single shot or as two shots given 56 days apart. TCRbeta repertoire sequencing was used to assess the specificity and breadth of SARS-CoV-2-reactive T cell receptors after Ad26.COV2.S vaccination. A total of approximately 30 samples were included in the TCR-sequenced set, comprising roughly 19 Ad26.COV2.S vaccine recipients, 5 placebo recipients and 8 SARS-CoV-2 convalescent individuals. Participants in the trial were split at random into five groups of five each, receiving low-dose or high-dose Ad26.COV2.S once or twice, or else placebo on both occasions. Throughout the experiments and outcome assessment, investigators stayed blinded to trial group allocation.

The immunoSEQ Assay was used to sequence TCRbeta CDR3 regions. After extraction, genomic DNA underwent amplification by bias-controlled multiplex PCR, followed by high-throughput sequencing. The authors' pipeline ran thus. To quantify the absolute abundance of every unique TCRbeta CDR3 region, sequences were collapsed and filtered. T cell fraction was estimated by normalization of TCRbeta template counts to usable DNA, with usable DNA being measured through amplification of reference genes present in all nucleated cells. Repertoire TCRs were annotated as SARS-CoV-2-specific when V gene, CDR3 amino acid sequence and J gene were exactly matched to a known reactive TCR set. The reference SARS-CoV-2 TCR set was derived from MIRA and filtered for enrichment in COVID-19-positive ImmuneCODE repertoires, a step that removed public or cross-reactive TCRs. Using the MIRA antigens, annotated TCRs were further analysed by specific ORF or by position within an ORF. Breadth was defined as annotated unique rearrangements over total unique productive rearrangements; depth was the summed frequency of those rearrangements. TCR breadth was compared between groups using two-sided Wilcoxon rank-sum tests. This is the immuneACCESS table as TCRdb keeps it, with only in-frame sequences that have V and J called. A part of the clones is gone; compared with another copy, unresolved V genes explain less than half, and the rest is unexplained. V and J calls and clone size follow that table, whereas D and trimming were derived from the DNA. The sample table contains 300,000 to 350,000 clones; only one count was recorded for roughly 90% of them. The ten largest make up roughly 6% of the sample.

CDR3 length: 13 amino acids, cysteine to phenylalanine. Only the CDR3 part of the read is kept: 39 bases, read in frame from the first base. Trimming leaves V shorter by 7 bases and J shorter by 8 bases, with the junction holding 8 bases beyond the gene matches. Via the germline V gene, CDR1 is SGDLS and CDR2 YYNGEE. Concerning this clone: What this receptor recognizes is not known. No much larger clone is present one base from it, and per-base qualities are unavailable.

The paper as a whole reports these results and caveats: The study was not powered for comparison of responses between vaccine doses or regimens. The authors noted that total T cell responses may have been underestimated by the TCR breadth and depth analyses. Spike-specific TCR breadth was higher in Ad26.COV2.S recipients than in placebo recipients (P = 0.0014). Comparable non-spike TCR breadth was observed between vaccine and placebo recipients, consistent with only spike being contained in the vaccine. After vaccination, spike-specific CD8+ and CD4+ T cell responses were reported to show substantial breadth.

Sample treatment or condition, as interpreted from the label and publication: 15 to 20 received Ad26.COV2.S at low or high dose, single or two shots; roughly 5 received placebo; per-sample allocation not given. For vaccine and placebo recipients, repertoires were sequenced using samples collected on day 63 after the first injection. Cohort 1b enrolled some 25 adults aged 18-55 years at a single site in Boston, USA, between 29 July and 7 August 2020. As a vaccine, Ad26.COV2.S was a replication-incompetent adenovirus type 26 vector that expressed a prefusion-stabilized SARS-CoV-2 spike protein derived from the original Wuhan strain.

The TCR sequence derives from a person aged 18 to 59 who received the Ad26.COV2.S COVID-19 vaccine or a placebo. The specimen comprised peripheral blood, sampled in a trial of Ad26.COV2.S vaccine versus placebo. The chain links TRBV9 with TRBJ1-4; 7 bases in the middle match TRBD1. This receptor has the CDR3 CASQYRGGEKLFF. The DNA sequence is given as TGTGCCAGCCAATACAGGGGTGGAGAAAAACTGTTTTTT.